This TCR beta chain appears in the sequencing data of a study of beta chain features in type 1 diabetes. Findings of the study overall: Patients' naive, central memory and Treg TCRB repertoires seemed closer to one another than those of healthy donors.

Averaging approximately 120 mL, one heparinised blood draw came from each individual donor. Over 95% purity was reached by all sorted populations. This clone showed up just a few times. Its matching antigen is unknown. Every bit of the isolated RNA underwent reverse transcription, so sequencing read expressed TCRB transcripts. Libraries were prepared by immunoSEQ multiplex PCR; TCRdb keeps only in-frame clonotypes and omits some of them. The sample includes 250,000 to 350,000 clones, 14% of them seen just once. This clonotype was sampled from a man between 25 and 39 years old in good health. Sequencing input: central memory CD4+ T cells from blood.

The CDR3 coding sequence is TGTGCCAGCAGCTTGGCCAGCGGGAGAACCACAGATACGCAGTATTTT. Its translation is CASSLASGRTTDTQYF. The rearrangement uses TRBV5-4 and TRBJ2-3; TRBD2 aligns across 8 bases. Germline V gene data show CDR1 as SGHNT and CDR2 as YYREEE (reference sequence). This CDR3 region has 16 residues. After removal of 0 bases from V and 2 bases from J, the junction contained 5 bases not matched to a gene.